The 15 T cell receptor beta chains below all came from one sample that was sequenced in a study of early T cells in non-severe SARS-CoV-2 infection. TCRdb re-derived calls from the 5' RACE reads in MiXCR, one entry per CDR3 protein. The data contain under 70,000 distinct CDR3 sequences, about 13% of them seen just once; the ten biggest clones take up about 9.7%. Source material: whole blood. These receptors were collected from an adult who was a healthcare worker with PCR-confirmed SARS-CoV-2 infection or an uninfected control (not recorded which).

The chain carries TRBV3-1 and TRBJ1-2; D is perhaps TRBD1 (5 bases). The germline gives CDR1 LGHDT, CDR2 YNNKEL (reference sequence). The CDR3 extends over 14 amino acids. Trimming stripped 0 bases from V and 4 bases from J, with 9 bases between. DNA for the CDR3: TGTGCCAGCAGCCAAGATTGGGGGAGCTATGGCTACACCTTC. Its translation is CASSQDWGSYGYTF.

This clonotype came up a few times. V is TRBV29-1 and J is TRBJ2-1; D is unresolved. Germline CDR1 reads SQVTM; CDR2 reads ANQGSEA. Trimming pared 0 bases from V and 6 bases from J, leaving 18 bases between. CDR3 length equals 16 residues. The DNA of the CDR3 is TGCAGCGTTGAAGATCCCGAGCACCAGTCTAGCAATGAGCAGTTCTTC. This sequence encodes CSVEDPEHQSSNEQFF.

Many counts were recorded for this clonotype. In nucleotides, the CDR3 is TGTGCCAGCAGTGATGGAGGAGGGGAGGCGGATACGCAGTATTTT. It is translated as CASSDGGGEADTQYF. J is TRBJ2-3 and V is TRBV6-1; possible D gene TRBD2, 6 bases. V shed 3 bases and J shed 6 bases, with 16 bases lying between them. This CDR3 region has 15 residues. Germline CDR1 MNHNS, CDR2 SASEGT.

The gene calls are TRBV28 and TRBJ2-2; D unclear. This CDR3 spans 12 amino acids. Germline V gene data show CDR1 as MDHEN and CDR2 as SYDVKM. V lost 7 bases to trimming and J lost 2 bases, with 5 bases between them. This chain's CDR3 is CASTLNTGELFF. The CDR3 nucleotides are TGTGCCAGCACATTAAACACCGGGGAGCTGTTTTTT.

This clonotype was seen ten or more times. The chain uses TRBV9 and TRBJ1-6; D remains ambiguous. The CDR3 extends over 14 amino acids. Trimming left V 6 bases short and J 8 bases short, with 15 bases between. From germline, CDR1 is SGDLS and CDR2 YYNGEE. The CDR3 DNA reads as TGTGCCAGCACCAGAAGGGCAGCTGATTCACCCCTCCACTTT. Its translation: CASTRRAADSPLHF. Full variable domain (remainder filled in from reference TRBV9 and TRBJ1-6): DSGVTQTPKHLITATGQRVTLRCSPRSGDLSVYWYQQSLDQGLQFLIQYYNGEERAKGNILERFSAQQFPDLHSELNLSSLELGDSALYFCASTRRAADSPLHFGNGTRLTVT.

There are a few counts of this clonotype. The rearrangement joins TRBV6-6 to TRBJ1-1; D is undetermined. Germline V gives CDR1 MNHNY, CDR2 SVGAGI (reference sequence). V lost 4 bases and J lost 1, with 10 bases in between. This CDR3 has 14 residues. CDR3 DNA: TGTGCCAGCAGTTTCGGTGGCCCGAACACTGAAGCTTTCTTT. Residues: CASSFGGPNTEAFF.

This sequence joins TRBV20-1 and TRBJ2-7, with a possible D match to TRBD2 (5 bases). V was cut by 7 bases and J by 10 bases, with 23 bases left in between. This CDR3 region has 13 residues. Germline CDR1 reads DFQATT; CDR2 reads SNEGSKA (reference sequence). CDR3 sequence reads: CSDERDGGTHQYF. The CDR3 region has the DNA TGCAGTGATGAGAGGGATGGCGGTACCCATCAGTACTTC.

This clonotype has only a few counts. This chain connects TRBV18 to TRBJ1-1, with D hard to call. In germline, CDR1 is KGHSH, CDR2 LQKENI. The length of the CDR3 is 15 residues. Deletions cut 0 bases from V and 1 base from J, with 9 bases between. Here the CDR3 DNA reads TGTGCCAGCTCACCACCGGTCAAGTCGAACACTGAAGCTTTCTTT. Protein product: CASSPPVKSNTEAFF.

Only a few counts were recorded for this clonotype. This chain uses TRBV6-2 or TRBV6-3 with TRBJ2-2, with D tentatively TRBD1 (7 bases). This CDR3 is 16 amino acids long. V shed 5 bases and J shed 0 bases, with 13 bases lying between them. Germline V CDR1 and CDR2: MNHEY, SVGEGT. The DNA of the CDR3 is TGTGCCAGCAGTCCAGGGGGGATCACGAACACCGGGGAGCTGTTTTTT. Its protein is CASSPGGITNTGELFF.

In this sample, this clonotype turned up many times. This chain links TRBV29-1 with TRBJ2-5; the match to TRBD1 covers 7 bases. This CDR3 has 12 amino acids. Germline lookup yields CDR1 SQVTM and CDR2 ANQGSEA. After removal of 5 bases from V and 4 bases from J, the junction contained 4 bases not matched to a gene. This CDR3 is CSVRPGGETQYF. For the CDR3, the DNA is TGCAGCGTTCGACCAGGGGGAGAGACCCAGTACTTC.

The chain links TRBV18 to TRBJ2-1, with D possibly being TRBD2 (6 bases). Germline loops: CDR1 KGHSH, CDR2 LQKENI. This CDR3 comprises 12 residues. V shed 5 bases and J shed 13 bases, with 15 bases lying between them. As DNA, the CDR3 is TGTGCCAGCTCAGGGGACGGGGGTACTCAGTTCTTC. Amino acids: CASSGDGGTQFF.

This clonotype turned up a few times. The chain uses TRBV20-1 and TRBJ1-1, with D possibly being TRBD1 (5 bases). The germline CDR1 and CDR2 sequences are DFQATT and SNEGSKA (reference sequence). Trimming took 5 bases from V and 2 from J, leaving 9 bases between them. The CDR3 runs 12 residues. This CDR3 is CSARDHNTEAFF. For the CDR3, the DNA is TGCAGTGCTCGGGACCACAACACTGAAGCTTTCTTT.

The gene calls are TRBV7-9 and TRBJ2-3; D unclear. The CDR3 is 12 amino acids. V was trimmed by 8 bases and J by 4 bases, leaving 10 bases between them. Looked up from germline, CDR1 is SEHNR and CDR2 is FQNEAQ (reference sequence). DNA of the CDR3: TGTGCCAGCCCCCACGGTGCAGATACGCAGTATTTT. Encoded protein: CASPHGADTQYF.

This clonotype appeared a few times. The rearrangement joins TRBV7-2 to TRBJ2-7, with 12 bases that match TRBD2. The V gene's germline CDR1 is SGHTA and CDR2 FQGNSA. CDR3 length: 15 amino acids. V lost 4 bases to trimming and J lost 3 bases; unmatched junction nucleotides: 4. The CDR3 nucleotides read TGTGCCAGCAGCTCGTGGACTAGCGGGATCTACGAGCAGTACTTC. Translation: CASSSWTSGIYEQYF.

This sequence joins TRBV30 and TRBJ1-6; 8 nucleotides agree with TRBD1. The V gene end was trimmed by 4 bases and the J gene end by 7 bases; junction bases not matched to a gene: 3. From germline, CDR1 is GTSNPN and CDR2 SVGIG (reference sequence). The CDR3 spans 13 residues. DNA of the CDR3: TGTGCCTGGAAGCGGACAGGGAATTCACCCCTCCACTTT. Its protein is CAWKRTGNSPLHF.